The 23 T cell receptor beta chains below come from one sample, sequenced in a study of PD-L1 blockade in urothelial cancer. Repertoires were generated with immunoSEQ multiplex PCR, while TCRdb's copy carries only in-frame clones and drops some. The sample shows around 34,000 clones, just under 85% of them seen only once. Documented time point: pretreatment peripheral blood. The source was PBMCs, collected around atezolizumab (anti-PD-L1) treatment. All receptors come from an older man with urothelial cancer.

The genes are TRBV21-1 and TRBJ1-2; TRBD1, as called in the table, went unchecked against the DNA. TRBV21-1 is marked as a pseudogene. The CDR3 loop spans 13 amino acids. This chain's CDR3 is CASSKAQGRGDTF. The DNA for the CDR3 is TGTGCCAGCAGCAAAGCACAGGGAAGGGGTGACACCTTC.

The sample holds one count of this clone. The chain uses TRBV5-6 and TRBJ2-7; 11 nucleotides match TRBD2. V lost 3 bases, J lost 7 bases, and 9 bases stayed unmatched. CDR1 SGHDT and CDR2 YYEEEE come from the germline V gene. The CDR3 extends over 15 amino acids. The CDR3 sequence: CASSSLAGGPGEQYF. The CDR3 DNA follows: TGTGCCAGCAGCTCTTTAGCGGGAGGGCCTGGTGAGCAGTACTTC.

The CDR3 region is CASSLGTPSYGYTF. The CDR3 nucleotides read TGTGCCAGCAGCTTAGGAACCCCCAGCTATGGCTACACCTTC. The rearrangement uses TRBV7-9 and TRBJ1-2; D remains ambiguous. This CDR3 spans 14 amino acids. Looked up from germline, CDR1 is SEHNR and CDR2 is FQNEAQ (reference sequence). The V and J ends lost 1 base and 4 bases respectively, with 10 bases between them.

The rearrangement joins TRBV11-2 to TRBJ1-2; 7 nucleotides agree with TRBD1. The CDR3 is 14 amino acids. Per germline, CDR1 SGHAT and CDR2 FQNNGV. Losses at the gene ends were 0 bases for V and 7 bases for J; bases not matched to a gene: 5. CDR3 amino acids: CASSLEAGGLGYTF. Here the CDR3 DNA reads TGTGCCAGCAGCTTAGAGGCAGGGGGGCTTGGCTACACCTTC.

This clone was detected only once. V usage is TRBV18 and J usage is TRBJ1-1; TRBD1 is a possible D gene (6 bases). CDR3 length: 14 amino acids. V was trimmed by 0 bases and J by 4 bases, leaving 9 bases between them. Germline V gives CDR1 KGHSH, CDR2 LQKENI. The DNA of the CDR3 is TGTGCCAGCTCACCACCGACACAGGGCACTGAAGCTTTCTTT. It codes for CASSPPTQGTEAFF.

V usage is TRBV5-4 and J usage is TRBJ1-1; 10 bases align to TRBD1. Germline CDR1 is SGHNT and CDR2 is YYREEE (reference sequence). This CDR3 is 16 amino acids long. V gave up 0 bases and J gave up 10 bases; unmatched junction bases: 12. The CDR3 sequence is CASSLAGGQGITRAFF. The CDR3 DNA is TGTGCCAGCAGCTTGGCGGGGGGACAGGGGATCACTCGAGCTTTCTTT.

The V gene is TRBV5-4, the J gene TRBJ1-4; no clear D gene. The CDR3 covers 15 residues. Trimming cost V 0 bases and J 8 bases, with 14 bases left between them. The germline gives CDR1 SGHNT, CDR2 YYREEE (reference sequence). The CDR3 nucleotides read TGTGCCAGCAGCTTGGTAGGGAGAGAGCAAGAAAAACTGTTTTTT. Translated: CASSLVGREQEKLFF.

The chain carries TRBV4-3 and TRBJ2-1; 8 bases fit TRBD2. The germline gives CDR1 LGHNA, CDR2 YSLEER. After removal of 3 bases from V and 0 bases from J, the junction contained 7 bases not matched to a gene. CDR3 length equals 17 residues. The CDR3 protein is CASSQGLVGPSYNEQFF. CDR3 nucleotides: TGCGCCAGCAGCCAGGGACTAGTCGGGCCCTCCTACAATGAGCAGTTCTTC.

The rearrangement links TRBV27 to TRBJ1-2; D remains unclear. V was shortened by 2 bases and J by 4 bases, with 11 bases between the two germline ends. Germline V gene data show CDR1 as MNHEY and CDR2 as SMNVEV (reference sequence). The CDR3 loop spans 14 amino acids. CDR3 region: CASSLGGFPYGYTF. The DNA for the CDR3 is TGTGCCAGCAGTTTAGGAGGCTTCCCCTATGGCTACACCTTC.

This chain joins TRBV5-1 and TRBJ2-5, with 7 positions matching TRBD1. The V gene's germline CDR1 is SGHRS and CDR2 YFSETQ. The CDR3 has 16 residues. Unmatched junction bases numbered 12, after V lost 7 bases and J lost 0 bases. The CDR3 coding sequence is TGCGCCAGCGGTTCCACGGGACAGCCGTACCAAGAGACCCAGTACTTC. Amino acid sequence: CASGSTGQPYQETQYF.

The chain carries TRBV28 and TRBJ2-3; possibly TRBD2 for D (6 bases). The CDR3 is 16 amino acids. The V end lost 4 bases, the J end lost 3 bases, and 17 bases lay between the germline ends. Germline V gene lookup returns CDR1 MDHEN and CDR2 SYDVKM. The CDR3 region has the DNA TGTGCCAGCAGTTCCCCTGGAGGGAGAAGAACAGATACGCAGTATTTT. Its translation: CASSSPGGRRTDTQYF.

This sequence joins TRBV7-9 and TRBJ1-4; D possibly corresponds to TRBD1 (6 bases). The V end was cut by 7 bases, the J end by 8 bases, with 17 bases between. CDR3 size: 14 residues. The germline gives CDR1 SEHNR, CDR2 FQNEAQ (reference sequence). In DNA, the CDR3 is TGTGCCAGCACCCGAGGGGGTGTAGAAGAAAAACTGTTTTTT. Its translation: CASTRGGVEEKLFF.

The rearrangement joins TRBV21-1 to TRBJ2-2; TRBD2 was called by the table and not checked on the DNA. TRBV21-1 is flagged as a pseudogene. The CDR3 spans 15 residues. This chain's CDR3 is CASSIRGAFTGELFF. Written as DNA, the CDR3 is TGTGCCAGCAGCATTCGGGGGGCCTTCACCGGGGAGCTGTTTTTT.

The rearrangement uses TRBV10-1 and TRBJ2-5; 7 nucleotides line up with TRBD1. Germline-derived CDR1 and CDR2 are WNHNN and SYGVQD (reference sequence). This CDR3 has 13 amino acids. With 5 bases clipped from V and 2 bases from J, the junction kept 2 bases outside the gene matches. The CDR3 loop is CASSMDRQETQYF. The CDR3 nucleotides are TGCGCCAGCAGTATGGACAGGCAAGAGACCCAGTACTTC.

This rearrangement joins TRBV7-9 to TRBJ1-1, with 7 bases matching TRBD1. Germline lookup yields CDR1 SEHNR and CDR2 FQNEAQ (reference sequence). The CDR3 length is 15 residues. V lost 5 bases to trimming and J lost 6 bases; unmatched junction nucleotides: 12. The CDR3 protein is CASSTTLDRVPEAFF. The CDR3 region has the DNA TGTGCCAGCAGCACGACCCTCGACAGGGTACCTGAAGCTTTCTTT.

The chain has TRBV2 and TRBJ1-5; D gene unclear. V gave up 2 bases and J gave up 0 bases, with 8 bases separating them. The CDR3 spans 15 residues. Looked up from germline, CDR1 is SNHLY and CDR2 is FYNNEI. The CDR3 DNA sequence: TGTGCCAGCAGTGAAACGGGGTATAGCAATCAGCCCCAGCATTTT. Its protein is CASSETGYSNQPQHF.

The chain is built from TRBV6-5 and TRBJ1-2; D might be TRBD1 (6 bases). V lost 5 bases and J 5 bases, leaving 12 bases between the germline ends. Looked up from germline, CDR1 is MNHEY and CDR2 is SVGAGI. The CDR3 runs to 13 residues. The CDR3, as DNA: TGTGCCAGCAGTCAACAGGGACATTATGGCTACACCTTC. As protein: CASSQQGHYGYTF.

DNA of the CDR3: TGTGCCAGCAGCGTAGCTGGAGACAGTCTGACTCACAATGAGCAGTTCTTC. Translation gives CASSVAGDSLTHNEQFF. V usage is TRBV9 and J usage is TRBJ2-1, with a tentative D call TRBD1 (5 bases). The CDR3 sequence is 17 residues long. The V gene's germline CDR1 is SGDLS and CDR2 YYNGEE. Trimming stripped 0 bases from V and 5 bases from J, with 18 bases between.

CDR3 sequence reads: CASSFRGQGAEQYF. CDR3 bases: TGTGCCAGCAGCTTTCGGGGACAGGGGGCCGAGCAGTACTTC. This chain joins TRBV11-2 and TRBJ2-7; TRBD1 aligns across 12 bases. The CDR3 is 14 residues long. Germline assignment: CDR1 SGHAT and CDR2 FQNNGV. Trimming cost V 3 bases and J 6 bases; bases outside gene matches: 3.

The chain joins TRBV25-1 to TRBJ2-5; 8 bases are a match to TRBD1. V lost 8 bases and J lost 5; bases outside the gene matches: 7. The germline V gene has CDR1 MGHDK and CDR2 SYGVNS. The CDR3 has 13 residues. Here the CDR3 reads CASGRQGRETQYF. For the CDR3, the DNA is TGTGCCAGCGGCCGACAGGGGCGGGAGACCCAGTACTTC.

This chain connects TRBV27 to TRBJ1-2, with D unclear. The germline V and J ends were trimmed by 7 bases and 8 bases, with 14 bases remaining between them. The CDR3 consists of 12 residues. Germline V gives CDR1 MNHEY, CDR2 SMNVEV (reference sequence). CDR3 sequence: CASTSIGEGYTF. CDR3 sequence (DNA): TGTGCCAGCACCTCAATCGGGGAAGGCTACACCTTC.

The genes are TRBV15 and TRBJ1-4; 9 nucleotides match TRBD1. Germline loops: CDR1 LNHNV, CDR2 YYDKDF (reference sequence). CDR3 length: 16 amino acids. With V trimmed by 3 bases and J by 8 bases, 10 bases remained unmatched. The CDR3 spells CATSSRTGVLEEKLFF. The CDR3 DNA reads TGTGCCACCAGCAGTAGGACAGGGGTGTTGGAGGAAAAACTGTTTTTT. The full variable domain, in which reference TRBV15 and TRBJ1-4 provide the parts outside the CDR3, is DAMVIQNPRYQVTQFGKPVTLSCSQTLNHNVMYWYQQKSSQAPKLLFHYYDKDFNNEADTPDNFQSRRPNTSFCFLDIRSPGLGDTAMYLCATSSRTGVLEEKLFFGSGTQLSVL.

The J gene is TRBJ2-3, the V gene TRBV7-9, with TRBD2 matching 10 bases. This CDR3 has 17 amino acids. After removal of 1 base from V and 6 bases from J, the junction contained 10 bases not matched to a gene. The germline gives CDR1 SEHNR, CDR2 FQNEAQ (reference sequence). The CDR3 sequence is CASSLGEASGSSDTQYF. CDR3 nucleotides: TGTGCCAGCAGCTTAGGAGAGGCTAGCGGGAGCTCGGATACGCAGTATTTT.